This TCR beta chain was found in a study of blood T cell repertoires in COVID-19. Study context: The study drew acute and convalescent COVID-19 samples from the United States, Italy and Spain. Sources were T cells, B-cell-depleted T cells, or PBMCs; the material itself was cDNA or gDNA.

Trimming cost V 8 bases and J 3 bases; bases outside gene matches: 5. CDR3 length: 13 amino acids. Germline V gene sequence: CDR1 LNHDA, CDR2 SQIVND (reference sequence). Original analysis: Cell counts per sample came from amplifying reference gene primers. Profiling relied on immunoSEQ multiplex PCR, and the TCRdb table lists in-frame clones only, not all of them. Clonal size and the V and J genes are those of that table, whereas D and trimming came from the DNA. There are under 95,000 clones in the sample; 80% to 95% occur only once, and roughly 4% lies in the top ten. Sequences were obtained from peripheral blood. The chain couples TRBV19 to TRBJ2-3; 7 bases are a match to TRBD1. The sequence derives from a woman between 45 and 65 years old in a cohort sampled during active COVID-19. CDR3 protein: CASGGQRTDTQYF. The CDR3 region has the DNA TGTGCCAGTGGGGGACAGAGAACAGATACGCAGTATTTT. The full variable domain, in which reference TRBV19 and TRBJ2-3 provide the parts outside the CDR3, is DGGITQSPKYLFRKEGQNVTLSCEQNLNHDAMYWYRQDPGQGLRLIYYSQIVNDFQKGDIAEGYSVSREKKESFPLTVTSAQKNPTAFYLCASGGQRTDTQYFGPGTRLTVL.